The 23 T cell receptor beta chains in this list originate from one sample, sequenced in a study of T cell responses to AZD1222 COVID-19 vaccine. This table comes from immunoSEQ multiplex PCR, and its TCRdb copy is limited to in-frame clones, with some not included. The sample carries fewer than 120,000 clones, nearly 90% recorded once. The source material was peripheral blood, sampled on day 0 of AZD1222 vaccination. These receptors were obtained from an adult in good health.

CDR3 sequence reads: CASSISIGGSTDTQYF. The CDR3 nucleotides are TGTGCCAGCAGCATTTCGATTGGGGGATCGACAGATACGCAGTATTTT. This sequence joins TRBV11-3 and TRBJ2-3; perhaps D is TRBD1 or TRBD2 (5 bases each). The germline CDR1 and CDR2 sequences are SGHNT and YENEEA. This CDR3 region has 16 residues. The V and J ends lost 5 bases and 3 bases respectively, with 18 bases between them.

The V call is TRBV5-4, the J call TRBJ1-4; 10 nucleotides align to TRBD1. This CDR3 is built from 14 residues. CDR1 is SGHNT and CDR2 is YYREEE in the germline V gene (reference sequence). With V trimmed by 3 bases and J by 8 bases, 4 bases remained unmatched. The CDR3 protein is CASSSGQGGEKLFF. Here the CDR3 DNA reads TGTGCCAGCAGCTCAGGACAGGGGGGAGAAAAACTGTTTTTT. The full variable domain, its missing parts supplied by reference TRBV5-4 and TRBJ1-4, is ETGVTQSPTHLIKTRGQQVTLRCSSQSGHNTVSWYQQALGQGPQFIFQYYREEENGRGNFPPRFSGLQFPNYSSELNVNALELDDSALYLCASSSGQGGEKLFFGSGTQLSVL.

The chain employs TRBV19 and TRBJ1-5, with D possibly being TRBD1 (6 bases). The germline V gene encodes CDR1 LNHDA and CDR2 SQIVND (reference sequence). This CDR3 is built from 16 residues. With 4 bases removed from V and 0 bases from J, the gap between germline ends came to 13 bases. The CDR3 coding sequence is TGTGCCAGTAGTACGTGGACAGAATATAGCAATCAGCCCCAGCATTTT. Protein product: CASSTWTEYSNQPQHF.

V usage is TRBV15 and J usage is TRBJ1-2; D remains unclear. V was trimmed by 0 bases and J by 2 bases, leaving 13 bases between them. The CDR3 is 16 amino acids. Germline CDR1 reads LNHNV; CDR2 reads YYDKDF (reference sequence). The CDR3, as DNA: TGTGCCACCAGCAGAGATCAGGCGGCCCTAAACTATGGCTACACCTTC. This translates into CATSRDQAALNYGYTF.

This clone has a handful of counts. This chain joins TRBV4-3 and TRBJ2-1; the match to TRBD1 covers 10 bases. This CDR3 region has 14 residues. Trimming cost V 5 bases and J 8 bases; bases outside gene matches: 6. CDR1 is LGHNA and CDR2 is YSLEER in the germline V gene. The CDR3 is CASSSGTGDHEQFF. The CDR3 DNA reads as TGCGCCAGCAGCTCCGGGACAGGGGACCATGAGCAGTTCTTC.

The V call is TRBV11-2, the J call TRBJ1-5; perhaps TRBD1 as D (5 bases). V lost 0 bases to trimming and J lost 5 bases, with 8 bases between them. This CDR3 region has 14 residues. Germline CDR1 reads SGHAT; CDR2 reads FQNNGV. CDR3 in amino acids: CASSLERGDQPQHF. CDR3 bases: TGTGCCAGCAGCTTAGAGCGAGGGGATCAGCCCCAGCATTTT.

The chain combines TRBV14 with TRBJ2-1; 15 bases line up with TRBD2. CDR3 length: 20 residues. CDR1 is SGHDN, CDR2 FVKESK, per germline. V dropped 0 bases and J dropped 0; count of bases not matched to a gene: 6. The CDR3 sequence is CASSQEGGLAGGVSYNEQFF. The CDR3 DNA follows: TGTGCCAGCAGCCAAGAAGGGGGACTAGCGGGAGGTGTCTCCTACAATGAGCAGTTCTTC.

This clone was found once. The V and J genes are TRBV3-1 (or the pseudogene TRBV3-2) and TRBJ2-7; no clear D. CDR3 length: 15 amino acids. Germline-derived CDR1 and CDR2 are LGHDT and YNNKEL (reference sequence). V shed 2 bases and J shed 6 bases, with 17 bases lying between them. This CDR3 is CASSQRLSLLGEQYF. The CDR3 DNA sequence: TGTGCCAGCAGCCAAAGGCTGTCGTTGTTGGGCGAGCAGTACTTC.

A note on this clone: The same CDR3 arises from other DNA sequences in this sample as well. V gene TRBV18 combines with J gene TRBJ2-1; 11 bases fit TRBD2. V dropped 3 bases and J dropped 2; count of bases not matched to a gene: 3. CDR1 KGHSH and CDR2 LQKENI come from the germline V gene. The CDR3 length is 16 residues. The CDR3 protein is CASSPGTSGAYNEQFF. Written as DNA, the CDR3 is TGTGCCAGCTCACCCGGGACTAGCGGAGCCTACAATGAGCAGTTCTTC.

The V gene is TRBV19, the J gene TRBJ1-4; D gene uncertain. The germline CDR1 and CDR2 sequences are LNHDA and SQIVND (reference sequence). The V gene lost 4 bases and the J gene lost 0 bases, with 9 bases spanning the gap. This CDR3 comprises 15 residues. CDR3 nucleotides: TGTGCCAGTAGTACGATGTCCGCAACTAATGAAAAACTGTTTTTT. Residues: CASSTMSATNEKLFF.

The V gene is TRBV30, the J gene TRBJ1-2; D ambiguous. This CDR3 is 15 amino acids long. Germline CDR1 is GTSNPN and CDR2 is SVGIG (reference sequence). Trimming removed 1 base from V and 2 bases from J, with 14 bases in between. The CDR3 reads CAWSARADSNYGYTF. In nucleotides, the CDR3 is TGTGCCTGGAGTGCTCGGGCAGATAGCAACTATGGCTACACCTTC. Full variable domain (outside the CDR3, taken from reference TRBV30 and TRBJ1-2): SQTIHQWPATLVQPVGSPLSLECTVEGTSNPNLYWYRQAAGRGLQLLFYSVGIGQISSEVPQNLSASRPQDRQFILSSKKLLLSDSGFYLCAWSARADSNYGYTFGSGTRLTVV.

V and J are TRBV10-3 and TRBJ1-5, with D hard to call. The CDR3 length is 13 residues. Trimming shortened V by 4 bases and J by 7 bases, and 11 bases separated the two germline ends. Per the germline V gene, CDR1 is ENHRY and CDR2 is SYGVKD. The CDR3 protein is CAISGEPRQPQHF. The DNA of the CDR3 is TGTGCCATCAGTGGGGAGCCCAGGCAGCCCCAGCATTTT.

This chain joins TRBV7-3 and TRBJ2-4; 8 bases line up with TRBD2. The CDR3 has 16 residues. V was pared by 2 bases and J by 3 bases, with 6 bases of the junction left unmatched. Germline assignment: CDR1 SGHTA and CDR2 FQGTGA. The CDR3 reads CASSLSGGPGKNIQYF. CDR3 DNA: TGTGCCAGCAGCTTATCGGGAGGGCCTGGCAAAAACATTCAGTACTTC.

This chain links TRBV2 with TRBJ2-3; TRBD2 aligns across 7 bases. The CDR3 is 13 amino acids. In germline, CDR1 is SNHLY, CDR2 FYNNEI. The V segment lost 6 bases and the J segment 2 bases; nucleotides outside the gene matches: 2. The CDR3 nucleotides read TGTGCCAGCAGGGCGGGAGACACAGATACGCAGTATTTT. This gives the protein CASRAGDTDTQYF.

The rearrangement joins TRBV15 to TRBJ2-7; D remains unclear. V was trimmed by 0 bases and J by 2 bases, leaving 14 bases between them. The CDR3 is 16 amino acids. Germline loops: CDR1 LNHNV, CDR2 YYDKDF (reference sequence). CDR3 amino acids: CATSRDWSIRTYEQYF. The CDR3 DNA is TGTGCCACCAGCAGAGATTGGAGCATACGCACCTACGAGCAGTACTTC.

There are a few counts of this clone. The gene calls are TRBV25-1 and TRBJ1-2; D is perhaps TRBD1 (6 bases). The germline V and J ends were trimmed by 4 bases and 7 bases, with 13 bases remaining between them. CDR1 is MGHDK, CDR2 SYGVNS, per germline. The CDR3 extends over 13 amino acids. CDR3 coding DNA: TGTGCCAGCAGTGTCACGACAGGCGGTGGCTACACCTTC. This translates into CASSVTTGGGYTF.

V usage is TRBV28 and J usage is TRBJ2-5; 11 nucleotides match TRBD2. V was pared by 4 bases and J by 5 bases, with 6 bases of the junction left unmatched. This CDR3 is 15 amino acids long. CDR1 is MDHEN, CDR2 SYDVKM, per germline. The CDR3 DNA is TGTGCCAGCAGTTCGCTAGCGGGGGGAGTGGAGACCCAGTACTTC. Translated, it gives CASSSLAGGVETQYF.

This clone was seen a handful of times. The chain has TRBV24-1 and TRBJ1-5, with unresolved D. The germline V gene encodes CDR1 KGHDR and CDR2 SFDVKD. The V end was cut by 7 bases, the J end by 0 bases, with 9 bases between. This CDR3 is built from 14 residues. The CDR3 bases are TGTGCCACCAGACCGACCAATAGCAATCAGCCCCAGCATTTT. It encodes CATRPTNSNQPQHF.

CDR3: CATSGTRATNEKLFF. In DNA, the CDR3 is TGTGCCACCAGCGGGACACGAGCAACTAATGAAAAACTGTTTTTT. The rearrangement joins TRBV2 to TRBJ1-4, with D tentatively TRBD1 (6 bases). This CDR3 contains 15 residues. Per germline, CDR1 SNHLY and CDR2 FYNNEI. The germline V and J ends were trimmed by 10 bases and 0 bases, with 15 bases remaining between them.

The chain recombines TRBV7-2 with TRBJ2-1; 9 bases are a match to TRBD1. The length of the CDR3 is 15 residues. V was clipped by 4 bases and J by 6 bases; unmatched bases: 7. Per the germline V gene, CDR1 is SGHTA and CDR2 is FQGNSA. CDR3 in DNA: TGTGCCAGCAGCTACTCGGGACAGGGCTCCAATGAGCAGTTCTTC. Translating it yields CASSYSGQGSNEQFF.

This chain joins TRBV7-2 and TRBJ2-7; 11 bases fit TRBD1. Unmatched junction bases numbered 5, after V lost 5 bases and J lost 5 bases. This CDR3 contains 14 residues. Germline CDR1 is SGHTA and CDR2 is FQGNSA. CDR3 DNA sequence: TGTGCCAGCAGCGCCGGGACAGGGGGACACGAGCAGTACTTC. Translation gives CASSAGTGGHEQYF.

V and J are TRBV5-1 and TRBJ2-3; 7 bases line up with TRBD2. This CDR3 has 14 residues. Germline CDR1 SGHRS, CDR2 YFSETQ. Unmatched junction bases numbered 7, after V lost 3 bases and J lost 6 bases. In DNA, the CDR3 is TGCGCCAGCAGCTCCCGGGACTATTCCGATACGCAGTATTTT. Amino acid sequence: CASSSRDYSDTQYF.

The chain recombines TRBV18 with TRBJ1-2; TRBD1 might be the D (6 bases). The germline V gene has CDR1 KGHSH and CDR2 LQKENI. CDR3 length: 14 amino acids. V was clipped by 5 bases and J by 7 bases, with 17 bases between them. The CDR3 reads CASSGDTPQGGYTF. The CDR3 DNA sequence: TGTGCCAGCTCAGGGGACACGCCTCAGGGTGGCTACACCTTC.